These T cell receptor beta chains were read from a single sample in a study of T cell changes during pregnancy in multiple sclerosis. Method: immunoSEQ multiplex PCR; TCRdb's copy keeps in-frame clones and lacks some. Here the sample spans about 29,000 clones, around 90% being singletons. The sample was CD8+ T cells from peripheral blood mononuclear cells, taken before pregnancy. The receptors shown here come from a female donor with multiple sclerosis, enrolled in a pregnancy study. The CDR3 runs from the conserved cysteine through the conserved F or W. D genes are given only for firm matches. Clone size appears in some rows only: once, few, many, or a class for an expanded clone.

size,D,V,J,DNA,CDR3
.,TRBD2,TRBV10-3,TRBJ2-3,TGTGCCATCAGTACTAGCGGGAGGCCCCTTTTGCCCACGCAGTATTTT,CAISTSGRPLLPTQYF
.,TRBD2,TRBV7-3,TRBJ2-3,TGTGCCAGCAGCTCCCTCGGGGGGAACACAGATACGCAGTATTTT,CASSSLGGNTDTQYF
few,.,TRBV9,TRBJ1-3,TGTGCCAGCAGGGAGAACTCTGGAAACACCATATATTTT,CASRENSGNTIYF
.,.,TRBV7-9,TRBJ2-3,TGTGCCAGCAGCTCCCACACAGATACGCAGTATTTT,CASSSHTDTQYF
.,.,TRBV11-2,TRBJ2-7,TGTGCCAGCAGCCCTCAAGGGCGGGACGGAACCTACGAGCAGTACTTC,CASSPQGRDGTYEQYF
.,.,TRBV6-1,TRBJ2-6,TGTGCCAGCAGTGAACCGATCGGAGGGACCGGGGCCAACGTCCTGACTTTC,CASSEPIGGTGANVLTF
.,.,TRBV7-9,TRBJ2-1,TGTGCCAGCAGCATCAGACAGGTCAATGAGCAGTTCTTC,CASSIRQVNEQFF
.,.,TRBV2,TRBJ2-1,TGTGCCAGCAGTGAGATACTAGCCCATGAGCAGTTCTTC,CASSEILAHEQFF
.,.,TRBV4-3,TRBJ2-1,TGCGCCAGCAGCCAAGACATACAGGGAACATACAATGAGCAGTTCTTC,CASSQDIQGTYNEQFF
.,TRBD1,TRBV27,TRBJ2-1,TGTGCCAGCAGTGAACTACAGGGGTTCATCTACAATGAGCAGTTCTTC,CASSELQGFIYNEQFF
.,.,TRBV27,TRBJ1-1,TGTGCCAGCAGTTTAGTAAGCAGGGGTGACACTGAAGCTTTCTTT,CASSLVSRGDTEAFF
few,.,TRBV2,TRBJ2-5,TGTGCCAGCAAAAAGAGGGAGCAAGAGACCCAGTACTTC,CASKKREQETQYF
.,.,TRBV7-9,TRBJ2-1,TGTGCCAGCAGCTTTTCCGGGACACGGGAAAATGAGCAGTTCTTC,CASSFSGTRENEQFF
.,TRBD2,TRBV19,TRBJ2-5,TGTGCCAGTAGTTCCCTGACTAGCGGGGAGGGAGAGACCCAGTACTTC,CASSSLTSGEGETQYF
few,.,TRBV6-4,TRBJ2-6,TGTGCCAGCAGCCACGGGGAGGCAGGGGCCAACGTCCTGACTTTC,CASSHGEAGANVLTF
.,TRBD2,TRBV6-5,TRBJ2-3,TGTGCCAGCAGCAAGACTAGCGGGAGTGGGGATACGCAGTATTTT,CASSKTSGSGDTQYF
.,.,TRBV21-1,TRBJ2-7,TGTGCCAGCAGCAAATATTTCAAGGGGCCCTACGAGCAGTACTTC,CASSKYFKGPYEQYF
.,.,TRBV4-1,TRBJ2-3,TGCGCCAGCAGCCAAGATATAGATCTAGCTGATACGCAGTATTTT,CASSQDIDLADTQYF
once,.,TRBV13,TRBJ1-1,TGTGCCAGCAGCTTATCGGGGGGGGGCACTGAAGCTTTCTTT,CASSLSGGGTEAFF
.,TRBD2,TRBV27,TRBJ2-7,TGTGCCAGCAGTTCTAGCGGGAGGGGCTCCCACGAGCAGTACTTC,CASSSSGRGSHEQYF
few,.,TRBV21-1,TRBJ1-1,TGTGCCAGCAGCCCTTCGAGGGGGCCGGGGGTCGCTGAAGCTTTCTTT,CASSPSRGPGVAEAFF
.,.,TRBV5-4,TRBJ2-6,TGTGCCAGCAGCTACTCGGGCTCTGGGGCCAACGTCCTGACTTTC,CASSYSGSGANVLTF
.,.,TRBV6-5,TRBJ1-3,TGTGCCAGCAGTTACTTGACAGAATCTGGAAACACCATATATTTT,CASSYLTESGNTIYF
.,TRBD2,TRBV7-9,TRBJ2-7,TGTGCCAGCAGTCGATTGACTAGCGGGAGTCACTACGAGCAGTACTTC,CASSRLTSGSHYEQYF
.,.,TRBV9,TRBJ2-7,TGTGCCAGCAGCGTAGCCGGAGGGAGCTCCTACGAGCAGTACTTC,CASSVAGGSSYEQYF
.,.,TRBV7-3,TRBJ2-7,TGTGCCAGCAGCTTAGGCTTAAACTACGAGCAGTACTTC,CASSLGLNYEQYF
.,TRBD1,TRBV28,TRBJ1-6,TGTGCCAGCAGTTGGGGGGACAGCTCCTATAATTCACCCCTCCACTTT,CASSWGDSSYNSPLHF
.,.,TRBV29-1,TRBJ2-1,TGCAGCGTGGCGGAGGGTTACAATGAGCAGTTCTTC,CSVAEGYNEQFF
.,TRBD1,TRBV9,TRBJ1-2,TGTGCCAGCAGCGTAGGACAGGGTGATGGCTACACCTTC,CASSVGQGDGYTF
once,.,TRBV9,TRBJ2-5,TGTGCCAGCAGCCCCGAACTAGTGTTGGAGACCCAGTACTTC,CASSPELVLETQYF
.,TRBD2,TRBV7-3,TRBJ2-1,TGTGCCAGCAGCTATTTTAGCGGGAGCGATGAGCAGTTCTTC,CASSYFSGSDEQFF
.,.,TRBV27,TRBJ2-1,TGTGCCAGCAGTTTAGCAGGTAATGAGCAGTTCTTC,CASSLAGNEQFF
.,TRBD1,TRBV4-1,TRBJ1-2,TGCGCCAGCAGCCAAGAAACAGGGGGCCCCAATGGCTACACCTTC,CASSQETGGPNGYTF
.,.,TRBV28,TRBJ2-2,TGTGCCAGCAGTTTCTTAGCCGGTCCCGGGGAGCTGTTTTTT,CASSFLAGPGELFF
.,.,TRBV28,TRBJ1-5,TGTGCCAGCAGTTTCCTCCGGTACAGTGAGAAACATTTT,CASSFLRYSEKHF
.,.,TRBV4-3,TRBJ2-1,TGCGCCAGCAGCCAAGATAAAGCGAGTCGTGGCAATGAGCAGTTCTTC,CASSQDKASRGNEQFF
once,.,TRBV7-2,TRBJ2-7,TGTGCCAGCAGCTTAGATAGGAGTTACTCCTACGAGCAGTACTTC,CASSLDRSYSYEQYF
.,TRBD2,TRBV29-1,TRBJ2-5,TGCAGCGTGGAGGGACTAGCGGGAAAGGTGGTGGGAGAGACCCAGTACTTC,CSVEGLAGKVVGETQYF
.,.,TRBV4-1,TRBJ1-2,TGCGCCAGCAGCCAAGTCCTTGGCGGGGGATATGGCTACACCTTC,CASSQVLGGGYGYTF
.,TRBD1,TRBV4-3,TRBJ2-7,TGCGCCAGCAGCCAAGATCGGACAGGCCCCTACGAGCAGTACTTC,CASSQDRTGPYEQYF
.,TRBD1,TRBV11-3,TRBJ2-7,TGTGCCAGCAGCCATAGTGGACAGGCCTACGAGCAGTACTTC,CASSHSGQAYEQYF
.,.,TRBV7-9,TRBJ2-1,TGTGCCAGCAGCTTAGTCTGGGATCGGGGTGAGCAGTTCTTC,CASSLVWDRGEQFF
few,.,TRBV7-3,TRBJ1-1,TGTGCCAGCAGCCTCCAGGGCTACGTAGGAAACACTGAAGCTTTCTTT,CASSLQGYVGNTEAFF
once,.,TRBV7-9,TRBJ1-3,TGTGCCAGCAGCCCGAAGGGCAGGGGCAGTTATGGAAACACCATATATTTT,CASSPKGRGSYGNTIYF
.,TRBD1,TRBV29-1,TRBJ2-3,TGCAGCGCACCCGGGACAGCAAAAGATACGCAGTATTTT,CSAPGTAKDTQYF
.,TRBD1,TRBV5-4,TRBJ1-2,TGTGCCAGCAGCTCAGACACAGGGGGCTCTAGCTATGGCTACACCTTC,CASSSDTGGSSYGYTF
.,.,TRBV6-1,TRBJ2-1,TGTGCCAGCCTGGACTGGGACAATGAGCAGTTCTTC,CASLDWDNEQFF
once,TRBD2,TRBV10-3,TRBJ2-1,TGTGCCATCCGGGCTGCGGGAGGGCCGTACAATGAGCAGTTCTTC,CAIRAAGGPYNEQFF
.,.,TRBV19,TRBJ2-7,TGTGCCAGTAGTATAAGTCCAGGCCCCTACGAGCAGTACTTC,CASSISPGPYEQYF
.,.,TRBV27,TRBJ2-7,TGTGCCAGCAGACTCACAGGGTCCCTCTACGAGCAGTACTTC,CASRLTGSLYEQYF
.,.,TRBV9,TRBJ1-2,TGTGCCGCGCGGGGACCTCTTATCTTTCCTTCCCATGGCTACACCTTC,CAARGPLIFPSHGYTF
.,.,TRBV9,TRBJ2-5,TGTGCCAGCAGCCCAGTCGGAGACCAAGAGACCCAGTACTTC,CASSPVGDQETQYF
once,.,TRBV6-4,TRBJ2-3,TGTGCCAGCAGCCGCGACAGCCGAGATACGCAGTATTTT,CASSRDSRDTQYF
.,TRBD1,TRBV19,TRBJ1-1,TGTGCCAGTAGTCCGGGACAGGGATTTTCTGAAGCTTTCTTT,CASSPGQGFSEAFF
.,TRBD2,TRBV7-3,TRBJ2-3,TGTGCCAGCAGCTTAGGGGGAGGGAACACAGATACGCAGTATTTT,CASSLGGGNTDTQYF
.,TRBD2,TRBV9,TRBJ2-3,TGTGCCAGCAACGGGGGGAGCACAGATACGCAGTATTTT,CASNGGSTDTQYF
.,.,TRBV9,TRBJ2-1,TGTGCCAGCAGCGTAGATGGGTGGGGGGCCTACAATGAGCAGTTCTTC,CASSVDGWGAYNEQFF
.,.,TRBV27,TRBJ2-2,TGTGCCAGCAGTATAGCAGGGATGGTCGGGGAGCTGTTTTTT,CASSIAGMVGELFF